This TCR beta chain was retrieved from a study of cytomegalovirus exposure and HLA in healthy donors. In the case of this clone: The antigen is unknown.

Notes on the study in general: Cytomegalovirus association was assigned to approximately 160 TCR beta chains. Most TCRs appeared rarely, but some public TCRs recurred in many donors. TRBV6-2, TRBV6-3 and other indistinguishable V segments were excluded.

There are 16 residues in the CDR3. The V and J ends lost 3 bases and 3 bases, in that order; junction bases with no gene match: 9. Germline loops: CDR1 KGHSH, CDR2 LQKENI. The PCR contained 60 Vbeta and 13 Jbeta primers. The method was immunoSEQ multiplex PCR; TCRdb's version includes in-frame clones alone and lacks a portion of them. The table has 140,000 to 150,000 clones, about 75% seen once. Though nominally healthy at sampling, donors likely had unrecorded immune exposures. What was sequenced was PBMCs. The receptor was isolated from a young man in good health and CMV-seronegative. The gene calls are TRBV18 and TRBJ2-7; TRBD1 matches at 9 bases. The CDR3 nucleotides are TGTGCCAGCTCACCCCCCATGGGACAGGGTAACTACGAGCAGTACTTC. It yields the protein CASSPPMGQGNYEQYF. The full variable domain, rest sourced from reference TRBV18 and TRBJ2-7, is NAGVMQNPRHLVRRRGQEARLRCSPMKGHSHVYWYRQLPEEGLKFMVYLQKENIIDESGMPKERFSAEFPKEGPSILRIQQVVRGDSAAYFCASSPPMGQGNYEQYFGPGTRLTVT.